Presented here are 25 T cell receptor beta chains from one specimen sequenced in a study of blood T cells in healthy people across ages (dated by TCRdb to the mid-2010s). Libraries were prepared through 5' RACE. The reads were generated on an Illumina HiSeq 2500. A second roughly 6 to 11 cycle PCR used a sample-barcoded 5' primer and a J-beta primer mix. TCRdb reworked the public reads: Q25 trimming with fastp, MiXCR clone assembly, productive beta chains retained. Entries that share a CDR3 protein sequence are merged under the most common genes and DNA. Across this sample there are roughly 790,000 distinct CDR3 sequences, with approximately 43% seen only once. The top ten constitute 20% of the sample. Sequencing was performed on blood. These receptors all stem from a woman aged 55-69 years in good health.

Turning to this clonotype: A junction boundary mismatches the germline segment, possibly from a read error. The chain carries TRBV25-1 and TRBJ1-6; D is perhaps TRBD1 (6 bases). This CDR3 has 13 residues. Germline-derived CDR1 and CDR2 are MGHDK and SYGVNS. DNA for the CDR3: TGTGCCAGCAGTGCCCGGACAGCCTCACCTCTCCACTTT. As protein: CASSARTASPLHF.

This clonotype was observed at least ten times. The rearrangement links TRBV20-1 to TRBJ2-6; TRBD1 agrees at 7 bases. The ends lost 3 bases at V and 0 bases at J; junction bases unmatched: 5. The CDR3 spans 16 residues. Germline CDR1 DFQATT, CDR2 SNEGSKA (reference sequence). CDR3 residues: CSASRQGVSGANVLTF. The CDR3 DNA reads TGCAGTGCTAGCAGACAGGGTGTCTCTGGGGCCAACGTCCTGACTTTC.

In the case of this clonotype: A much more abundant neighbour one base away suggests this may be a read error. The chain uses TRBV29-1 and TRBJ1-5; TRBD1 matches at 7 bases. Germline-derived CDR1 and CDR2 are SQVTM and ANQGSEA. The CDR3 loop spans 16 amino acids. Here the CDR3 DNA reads TGCAGCGTTATATTCGGGGCAGGGGGATCCAATCAGCACCAGCATTTT. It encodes CSVIFGAGGSNQHQHF.

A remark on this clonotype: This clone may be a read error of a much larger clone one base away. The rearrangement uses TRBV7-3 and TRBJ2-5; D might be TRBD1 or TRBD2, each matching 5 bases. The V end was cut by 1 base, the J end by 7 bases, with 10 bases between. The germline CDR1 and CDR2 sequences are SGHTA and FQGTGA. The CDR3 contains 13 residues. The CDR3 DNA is TGTGCCAGCAGCTTAATATCTGGGGGGACCCAGTACTTC. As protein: CASSLISGGTQYF.

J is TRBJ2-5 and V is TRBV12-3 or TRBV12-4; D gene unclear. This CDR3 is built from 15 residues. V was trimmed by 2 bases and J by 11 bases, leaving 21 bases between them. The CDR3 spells CASSLSGRHTYEQYF. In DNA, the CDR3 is TGTGCCAGCAGTTTATCGGGTCGACATACCTATGAGCAGTACTTC.

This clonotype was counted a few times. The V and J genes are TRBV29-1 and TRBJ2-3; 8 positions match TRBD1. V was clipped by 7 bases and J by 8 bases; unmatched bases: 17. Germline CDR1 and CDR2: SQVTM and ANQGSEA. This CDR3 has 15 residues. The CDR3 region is CSGDGQGPQSGTQYF. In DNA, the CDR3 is TGCAGCGGTGACGGACAGGGCCCGCAATCCGGTACGCAGTATTTT.

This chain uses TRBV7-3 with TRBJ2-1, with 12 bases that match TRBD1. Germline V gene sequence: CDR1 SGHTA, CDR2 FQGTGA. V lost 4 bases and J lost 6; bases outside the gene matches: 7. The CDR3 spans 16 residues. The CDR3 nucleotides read TGTGCCAGCAGCTCGGGACAGGGGGCAAAACTCAATGAGCAGTTCTTC. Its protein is CASSSGQGAKLNEQFF.

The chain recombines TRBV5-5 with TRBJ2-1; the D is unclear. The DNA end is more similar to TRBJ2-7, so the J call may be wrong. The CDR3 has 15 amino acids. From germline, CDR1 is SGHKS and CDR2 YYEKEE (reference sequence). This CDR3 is CASSSDGDSYNEQYF. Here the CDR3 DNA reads TGTGCCAGCAGCTCGGACGGTGACTCCTACAATGAGCAGTACTTC.

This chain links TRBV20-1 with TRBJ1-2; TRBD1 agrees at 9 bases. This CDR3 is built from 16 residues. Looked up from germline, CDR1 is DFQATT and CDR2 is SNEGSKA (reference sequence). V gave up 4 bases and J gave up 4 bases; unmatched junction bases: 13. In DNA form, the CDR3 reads TGCAGTGCTACTGAGGGAAAGACAGGGGGGGGCTATGGCTACACCTTC. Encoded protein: CSATEGKTGGGYGYTF.

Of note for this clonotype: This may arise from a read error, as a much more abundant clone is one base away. The CDR3 sequence: CATSKGQGPVATNEKLFF. In DNA form, the CDR3 reads TGTGCCACCAGTAAAGGACAGGGGCCCGTTGCAACTAATGAAAAACTGTTTTTT. The rearrangement uses TRBV24-1 and TRBJ1-4; 9 bases agree with TRBD1. Germline CDR1 and CDR2: KGHDR and SFDVKD. There are 18 residues in the CDR3. The junction had 10 bases not matched to a gene; V was cut back by 6 bases and J by 0 bases.

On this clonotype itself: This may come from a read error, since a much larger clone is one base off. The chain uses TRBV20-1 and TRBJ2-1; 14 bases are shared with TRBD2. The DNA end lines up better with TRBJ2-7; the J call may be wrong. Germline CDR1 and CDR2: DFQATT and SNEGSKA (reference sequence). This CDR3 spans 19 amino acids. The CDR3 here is CSAIGTGTSGSISYNEQYF. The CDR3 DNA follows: TGCAGTGCTATCGGGACCGGGACTAGCGGGAGTATTTCCTACAATGAGCAGTACTTC.

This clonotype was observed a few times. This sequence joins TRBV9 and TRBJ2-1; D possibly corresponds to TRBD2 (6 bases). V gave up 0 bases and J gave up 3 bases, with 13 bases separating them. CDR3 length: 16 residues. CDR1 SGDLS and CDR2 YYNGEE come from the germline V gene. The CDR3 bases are TGTGCCAGCAGCGTAGAGGGACTTCCCATCTACAATGAGCAGTTCTTC. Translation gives CASSVEGLPIYNEQFF.

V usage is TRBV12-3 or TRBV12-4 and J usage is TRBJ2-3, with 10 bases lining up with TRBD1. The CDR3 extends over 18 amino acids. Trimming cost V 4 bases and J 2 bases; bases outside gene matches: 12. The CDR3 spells CASSSAPGTGVYTDTQYF. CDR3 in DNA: TGTGCCAGCAGTTCTGCACCCGGGACAGGGGTCTACACAGATACGCAGTATTTT.

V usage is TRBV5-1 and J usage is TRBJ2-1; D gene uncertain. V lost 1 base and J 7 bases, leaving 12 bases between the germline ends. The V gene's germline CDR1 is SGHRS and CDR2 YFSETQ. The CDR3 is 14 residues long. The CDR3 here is CASSLSSNTNEQFF. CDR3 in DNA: TGCGCCAGCAGCTTGAGCAGCAACACGAATGAGCAGTTCTTC.

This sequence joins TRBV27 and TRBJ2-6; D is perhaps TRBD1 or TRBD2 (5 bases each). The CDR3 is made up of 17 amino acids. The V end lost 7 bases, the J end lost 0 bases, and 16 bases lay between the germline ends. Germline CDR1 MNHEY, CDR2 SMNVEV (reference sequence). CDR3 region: CASTSRDGLSGANVLTF. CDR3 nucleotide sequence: TGTGCCAGCACGTCCCGGGACGGTCTCTCTGGGGCCAACGTCCTGACTTTC.

CDR3 residues: CSGGDYGYTF. DNA of the CDR3: TGCAGCGGGGGGGACTATGGCTACACCTTC. V and J are TRBV29-1 and TRBJ1-2; D possibly corresponds to TRBD1 (5 bases). The CDR3 spans 10 residues. Per the germline V gene, CDR1 is SQVTM and CDR2 is ANQGSEA. The ends were cut back, 7 bases at V and 3 bases at J, with 6 bases in the middle.

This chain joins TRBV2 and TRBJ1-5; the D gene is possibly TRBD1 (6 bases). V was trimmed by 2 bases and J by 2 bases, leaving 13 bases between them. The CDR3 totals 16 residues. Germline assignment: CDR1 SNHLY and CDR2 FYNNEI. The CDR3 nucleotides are TGTGCCAGCAGTGAAAGGGGGGTAGTCGGCAATCAGCCCCAGCATTTT. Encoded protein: CASSERGVVGNQPQHF.

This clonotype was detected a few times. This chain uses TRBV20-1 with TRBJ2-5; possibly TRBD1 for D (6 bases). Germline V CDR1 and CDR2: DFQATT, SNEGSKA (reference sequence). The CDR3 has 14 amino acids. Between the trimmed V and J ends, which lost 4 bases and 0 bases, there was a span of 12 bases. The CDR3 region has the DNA TGCAGTGCTACCACCCGGGACAACCAAGAGACCCAGTACTTC. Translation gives CSATTRDNQETQYF.

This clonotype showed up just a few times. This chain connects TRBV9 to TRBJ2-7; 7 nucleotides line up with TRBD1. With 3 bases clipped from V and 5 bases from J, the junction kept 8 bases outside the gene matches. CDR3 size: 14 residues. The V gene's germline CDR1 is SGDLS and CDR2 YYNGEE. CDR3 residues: CASSASHRGDEQYF. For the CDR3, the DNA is TGTGCCAGCAGCGCGAGTCACAGGGGAGACGAGCAGTACTTC.

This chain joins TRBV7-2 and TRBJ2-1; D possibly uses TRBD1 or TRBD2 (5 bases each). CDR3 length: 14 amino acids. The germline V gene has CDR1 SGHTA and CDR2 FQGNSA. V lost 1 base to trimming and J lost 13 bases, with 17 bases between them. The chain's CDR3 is CASSLVTRDETQFF. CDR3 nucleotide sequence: TGTGCCAGCAGCTTAGTGACCAGGGACGAGACCCAGTTCTTC.

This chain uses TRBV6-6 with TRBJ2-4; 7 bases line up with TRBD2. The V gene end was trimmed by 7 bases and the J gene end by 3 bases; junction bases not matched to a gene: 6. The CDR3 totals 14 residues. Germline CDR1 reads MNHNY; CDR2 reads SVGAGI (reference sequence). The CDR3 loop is CASTSPGGKNIQYF. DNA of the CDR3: TGTGCCAGCACTTCCCCGGGAGGCAAAAACATTCAGTACTTC.

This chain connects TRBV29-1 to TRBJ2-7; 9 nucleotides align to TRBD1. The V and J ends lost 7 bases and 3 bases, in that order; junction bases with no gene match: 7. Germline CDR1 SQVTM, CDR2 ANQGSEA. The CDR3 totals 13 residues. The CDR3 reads CSAWGQGNYEQYF. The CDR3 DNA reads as TGCAGCGCCTGGGGACAGGGAAACTACGAGCAGTACTTC.

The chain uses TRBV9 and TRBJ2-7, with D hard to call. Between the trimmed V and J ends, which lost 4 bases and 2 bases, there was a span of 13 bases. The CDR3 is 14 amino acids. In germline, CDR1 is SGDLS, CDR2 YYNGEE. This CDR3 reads CASSPMSQPYEQYF. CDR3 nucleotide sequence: TGTGCCAGCAGCCCAATGTCTCAGCCCTACGAGCAGTACTTC.

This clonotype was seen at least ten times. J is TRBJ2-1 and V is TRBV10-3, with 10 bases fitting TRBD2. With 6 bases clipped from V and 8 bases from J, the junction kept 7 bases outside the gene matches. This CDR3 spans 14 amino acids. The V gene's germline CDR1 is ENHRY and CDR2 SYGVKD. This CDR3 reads CAIRPGTSEDEQFF. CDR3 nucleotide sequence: TGTGCCATCAGACCCGGGACTAGCGAAGATGAGCAGTTCTTC.

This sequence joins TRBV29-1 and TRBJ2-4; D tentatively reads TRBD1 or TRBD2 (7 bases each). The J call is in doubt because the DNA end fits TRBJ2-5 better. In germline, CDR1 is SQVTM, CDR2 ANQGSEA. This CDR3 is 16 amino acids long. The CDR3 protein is CSVEGSPGGGSGTQYF. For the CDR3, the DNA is TGCAGCGTTGAAGGATCCCCAGGGGGGGGATCAGGGACCCAGTACTTC.